What follows are 21 T cell receptor beta chains derived from one specimen sequenced in a study of cytomegalovirus exposure and HLA in healthy donors. Primers included in the PCR were 60 Vbeta and 13 Jbeta primers. Clones were sequenced by immunoSEQ multiplex PCR, and TCRdb holds only the in-frame ones, with some missing. The table has around 280,000 clones, 80% to 90% seen once; the top ten hold 2% to 3%. The sample taken for sequencing was PBMCs. The source of these receptors is a woman younger than 30 in good health and CMV-seronegative.

V and J are TRBV27 and TRBJ2-1; the match to TRBD2 covers 12 bases. Looked up from germline, CDR1 is MNHEY and CDR2 is SMNVEV (reference sequence). Trimming took 4 bases from V and 14 from J; bases not matched to a gene: 6. The CDR3 is 13 residues long. The CDR3 sequence: CASSSGLAGSKFF. CDR3 sequence (DNA): TGTGCCAGCAGTTCCGGACTAGCGGGGTCCAAGTTCTTC.

This chain links TRBV2 with TRBJ1-2; 11 bases are shared with TRBD1. This CDR3 has 14 residues. Germline assignment: CDR1 SNHLY and CDR2 FYNNEI. V shed 6 bases, J shed 3 bases, and the junction held 3 bases outside the gene matches. For the CDR3, the DNA is TGTGCCAGCAGCTGGGACAGGGGGGACTATGGCTACACCTTC. Translated, it gives CASSWDRGDYGYTF.

The chain links TRBV25-1 to TRBJ2-7; D gene uncertain. The CDR3 consists of 12 residues. The ends were cut back, 6 bases at V and 2 bases at J, with 8 bases in the middle. Germline V lookup: CDR1 MGHDK, CDR2 SYGVNS. CDR3 in amino acids: CASSHFPYEQYF. The CDR3, as DNA: TGTGCCAGCAGCCACTTCCCCTACGAGCAGTACTTC.

The chain links TRBV2 to TRBJ2-7; D is perhaps TRBD2 (5 bases). CDR3 size: 13 residues. Germline V gene data show CDR1 as SNHLY and CDR2 as FYNNEI. The V end was cut by 6 bases, the J end by 2 bases, with 11 bases between. CDR3 sequence: CASSAGLAYEQYF. For the CDR3, the DNA is TGTGCCAGCAGCGCAGGACTGGCCTACGAGCAGTACTTC.

A word on this clone: Other DNA sequences of this sample code for an identical CDR3. Written as DNA, the CDR3 is TGTGCCAGCAGCTTAGGTGGGGAGGCTTTCTTT. Its protein is CASSLGGEAFF. The chain employs TRBV11-2 and TRBJ1-1; D gene uncertain. The V gene lost 1 base and the J gene lost 11 bases, with 8 bases spanning the gap. CDR1 is SGHAT, CDR2 FQNNGV, per germline. This CDR3 has 11 residues.

The genes are TRBV4-1 and TRBJ2-5; TRBD2 aligns across 13 bases. The CDR3 contains 16 residues. Germline V gene data show CDR1 as MGHRA and CDR2 as YSYEKL. The V gene end was trimmed by 4 bases and the J gene end by 1 base; junction bases not matched to a gene: 3. CDR3 sequence (DNA): TGCGCCAGCAGCCCCCGACTAGCGGGGGGCCAAGAGACCCAGTACTTC. Translation: CASSPRLAGGQETQYF.

The chain carries TRBV30 and TRBJ1-1, with 12 bases identical to TRBD1. The CDR3 totals 17 residues. J lost 7 bases, V lost 4 bases, and 16 bases had no gene match. Germline V CDR1 and CDR2: GTSNPN, SVGIG (reference sequence). In DNA, the CDR3 is TGTGCCTGGAAGCGTCGGATGGGACAGGGGGCCTTGAGTGAAGCTTTCTTT. Translation gives CAWKRRMGQGALSEAFF.

This clone came up a few times. The chain joins TRBV11-2 to TRBJ2-7; D is unclear. The CDR3 sequence is 13 residues long. V lost 2 bases to trimming and J lost 2 bases, with 7 bases between them. Germline V lookup: CDR1 SGHAT, CDR2 FQNNGV. The CDR3 region has the DNA TGTGCCAGCAGCTTAACTGGTCCCTACGAGCAGTACTTC. The encoded protein is CASSLTGPYEQYF.

This sequence joins TRBV29-1 and TRBJ2-7, with 9 bases fitting TRBD1. Germline assignment: CDR1 SQVTM and CDR2 ANQGSEA. CDR3 length: 13 residues. The junction had 8 bases not matched to a gene; V was cut back by 7 bases and J by 4 bases. CDR3 sequence (DNA): TGCAGCGCCCAGGCTGGACAGGGGTACGAGCAGTACTTC. Residues: CSAQAGQGYEQYF.

The J gene is TRBJ1-3, the V gene TRBV2; 9 positions agree with TRBD1. The J segment lost 6 bases and the V segment lost 6 bases, leaving 6 bases of the junction unmatched. The germline V gene has CDR1 SNHLY and CDR2 FYNNEI. This CDR3 is 14 amino acids long. The CDR3 coding sequence is TGTGCCAGCAGGGACCGACAGGGGGTAAACACCATATATTTT. This encodes CASRDRQGVNTIYF.

This sequence joins TRBV2 and TRBJ1-1; 7 bases agree with TRBD1. Trimming cost V 6 bases and J 1 base; bases outside gene matches: 8. From germline, CDR1 is SNHLY and CDR2 FYNNEI. This CDR3 contains 15 residues. CDR3 coding DNA: TGTGCCAGCAGCCTACAGGGGTTCCCGAACACTGAAGCTTTCTTT. This codes for CASSLQGFPNTEAFF.

The rearrangement links TRBV5-1 to TRBJ2-5; 10 nucleotides agree with TRBD1. V lost 3 bases and J lost 1; bases outside the gene matches: 3. Germline CDR1 SGHRS, CDR2 YFSETQ. The length of the CDR3 is 15 residues. The CDR3 spells CASSSRDRGQETQYF. For the CDR3, the DNA is TGCGCCAGCAGCTCCCGGGACAGGGGCCAAGAGACCCAGTACTTC.

The chain joins TRBV9 to TRBJ1-2; D call uncertain. CDR1 and CDR2 (germline): SGDLS, YYNGEE. The length of the CDR3 is 14 residues. Trimming pared 4 bases from V and 3 bases from J, leaving 13 bases between. The CDR3: CASSLRREDYGYTF. CDR3 DNA: TGTGCCAGCAGCTTAAGACGGGAGGACTATGGCTACACCTTC.

This chain connects TRBV29-1 to TRBJ2-3; 10 nucleotides line up with TRBD2. The germline CDR1 and CDR2 sequences are SQVTM and ANQGSEA. This CDR3 is 15 amino acids long. V shed 6 bases and J 4 bases; nucleotides not matched to a gene: 10. The CDR3 loop reads CSVGERGGMADTQYF. CDR3 nucleotide sequence: TGCAGCGTGGGGGAGCGGGGGGGAATGGCAGATACGCAGTATTTT.

The chain carries TRBV7-3 and TRBJ2-3; TRBD2 aligns across 7 bases. Germline V gene data show CDR1 as SGHTA and CDR2 as FQGTGA. The junction had 10 bases not matched to a gene; V was cut back by 1 base and J by 0 bases. CDR3 length: 18 residues. The CDR3 loop is CASSLIGRDYDSTDTQYF. In DNA form, the CDR3 reads TGTGCCAGCAGCTTAATAGGCCGGGACTACGATAGCACAGATACGCAGTATTTT.

The chain couples TRBV9 to TRBJ1-2; D unresolved. V shed 3 bases and J shed 2 bases, with 8 bases lying between them. CDR1 SGDLS and CDR2 YYNGEE come from the germline V gene. The CDR3 covers 13 residues. CDR3 residues: CASSGWPNYGYTF. The CDR3 nucleotides read TGTGCCAGCAGCGGTTGGCCCAACTATGGCTACACCTTC.

The J gene is TRBJ2-5, the V gene TRBV13; D might be TRBD1 (5 bases). The J call may be incorrect, as the DNA end agrees better with TRBJ2-7. CDR1 is PRHDT and CDR2 is FYEKMQ in the germline V gene (reference sequence). CDR3 length: 13 residues. The CDR3 coding sequence is TGTGCCAGCAGCTTTCAGGGTCCCTACGAGCAGTACTTC. Protein sequence: CASSFQGPYEQYF.

This clone was recorded only once. The chain links TRBV6-6 to TRBJ1-2; the match to TRBD1 covers 7 bases. The V and J ends lost 5 bases and 7 bases, in that order; junction bases with no gene match: 16. Per germline, CDR1 MNHNY and CDR2 SVGAGI (reference sequence). This CDR3 comprises 16 residues. The CDR3 sequence is CASSHSKQGQGGGYTF. The CDR3 nucleotides are TGTGCCAGCAGTCATAGCAAACAGGGGCAGGGAGGTGGCTACACCTTC.

The CDR3 is CASSISKSSSTDTQYF. In nucleotides, the CDR3 is TGTGCCAGCAGCATCAGTAAGTCATCTAGCACAGATACGCAGTATTTT. This chain joins TRBV7-9 and TRBJ2-3; no clear D. Per the germline V gene, CDR1 is SEHNR and CDR2 is FQNEAQ (reference sequence). The CDR3 totals 16 residues. Trimming removed 5 bases from V and 0 bases from J, with 15 bases in between.

The J gene is TRBJ1-5, the V gene TRBV6-5, with TRBD1 matching 11 bases. With V trimmed by 4 bases and J by 2 bases, 4 bases remained unmatched. Germline V CDR1 and CDR2: MNHEY, SVGAGI. The CDR3 extends over 16 amino acids. The CDR3 here is CASSSRDRGGNQPQHF. CDR3 in DNA: TGTGCCAGCAGTTCACGGGACAGGGGGGGCAATCAGCCCCAGCATTTT.

This chain joins TRBV27 and TRBJ1-6; 9 bases are shared with TRBD1. With 5 bases clipped from V and 8 bases from J, the junction kept 13 bases outside the gene matches. The CDR3 covers 17 residues. Per the germline V gene, CDR1 is MNHEY and CDR2 is SMNVEV (reference sequence). The CDR3 region is CASSLLLGGTGYSPLHF. The DNA for the CDR3 is TGTGCCAGCAGTCTATTATTAGGGGGGACAGGGTATTCACCCCTCCACTTT.